The clone carrying this T cell receptor (beta chain) has only a few counts. Antigen specificity is unknown. J was trimmed by 5 bases and V by 4 bases; bases with no gene match: 10. The germline V gene encodes CDR1 DFQATT and CDR2 SNEGSKA (reference sequence). There are 15 residues in the CDR3. Stated time point: newly diagnosed GD, antithyroid drugs for less than 3 months. Isolated PBMC RNA provided the starting material for the TCR library. This entry comes from a study of regulatory T cells in long-lasting Graves disease. Whole-study findings and limits: Thyroid tissue went unexamined; only peripheral blood was analyzed.

Arm-PCR of CDR3 regions with iRepertoire HTBI primers generated TCR beta libraries. Each CDR3 protein gets one entry after TCRdb re-called the multiplex PCR reads with MiXCR. The sample lists around 320,000 distinct CDR3 sequences, approximately 15% occurring once. These same data were also listed under a study on T cells in Graves' hyperthyroidism and ophthalmopathy. This second report adds: An initial round of RT-PCR targeting the TCR CDR3 relied on the HTBI primer set.

The V and J genes are TRBV20-1 and TRBJ1-5, with 8 bases aligning to TRBD1. Sequencing used peripheral blood mononuclear cells (PBMCs), obtained at new diagnosis, from a patient treated with antithyroid drugs. This TCR was sampled from a man aged 40-49 years with Graves disease. CDR3 sequence (DNA): TGCAGTGCTACCGCGACAGGGGTCCGTGATCAGCCCCAGCATTTT. Translated, it gives CSATATGVRDQPQHF.